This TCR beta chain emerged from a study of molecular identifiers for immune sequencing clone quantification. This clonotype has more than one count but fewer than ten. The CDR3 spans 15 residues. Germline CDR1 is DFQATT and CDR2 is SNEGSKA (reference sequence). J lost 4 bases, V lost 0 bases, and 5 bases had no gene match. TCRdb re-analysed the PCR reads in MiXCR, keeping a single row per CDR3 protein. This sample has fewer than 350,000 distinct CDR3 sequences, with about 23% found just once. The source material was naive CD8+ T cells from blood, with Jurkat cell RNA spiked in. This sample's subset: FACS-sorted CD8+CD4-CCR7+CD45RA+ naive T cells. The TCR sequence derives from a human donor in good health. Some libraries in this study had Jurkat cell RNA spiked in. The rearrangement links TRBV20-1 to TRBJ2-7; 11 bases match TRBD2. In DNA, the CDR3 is TGCAGTGCTAGAGAAACTAGCGGGGGTCCGTACGAGCAGTACTTC. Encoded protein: CSARETSGGPYEQYF.